This entry concerns a single T cell receptor beta chain. This sample was included in a study of T cell changes during pregnancy in multiple sclerosis. Some clones are missing from TCRdb's copy, which holds only in-frame ones; the method was immunoSEQ multiplex PCR. Of 85,000 to 120,000 clones detected, 85% to 95% appear once; the ten largest clones hold approximately 1.5%. The CDR3 is made up of 17 amino acids. V lost 0 bases to trimming and J lost 2 bases, with 19 bases between them. Germline V CDR1 and CDR2: SQVTM, ANQGSEA. Here the sequenced sample was peripheral blood, taken after pregnancy. This receptor was taken from a female donor with multiple sclerosis, enrolled in a pregnancy study. V is TRBV29-1 and J is TRBJ1-1; D is perhaps TRBD1 (5 bases). The CDR3 loop reads CSVEDRKGAALNTEAFF. The CDR3 nucleotides read TGCAGCGTTGAAGATCGAAAAGGGGCAGCGCTAAACACTGAAGCTTTCTTT. The variable domain in full, with the rest retrieved from reference TRBV29-1 and TRBJ1-1, is SAVISQKPSRDICQRGTSLTIQCQVDSQVTMMFWYRQQPGQSLTLIATANQGSEATYESGFVIDKFPISRPNLTFSTLTVSNMSPEDSSIYLCSVEDRKGAALNTEAFFGQGTRLTVV.